Below, one TCR beta chain is given with its context. The data derive from a study of tumor-infiltrating lymphocytes in oesophageal squamous cell carcinoma. This CDR3 contains 14 residues. Germline loops: CDR1 SGHVS, CDR2 FNYEAQ. TCRdb re-analysed the PCR reads in MiXCR, keeping a single row per CDR3 protein. The data hold under 15,000 distinct CDR3 sequences, with 55% observed a single time. The TCR sequence derives from a female donor with esophageal squamous cell carcinoma. Sequencing was performed on esophageal tumor tissue. The chain combines TRBV7-6 with TRBJ2-4; TRBD2 matches at 8 bases. The tail of the sequence fits TRBJ2-5 better, so the J call may be wrong. CDR3 coding DNA: TGTGCCAGCAACCTGCGGGAGGTCCAAGAGACCCAGTACTTC. Translating gives CASNLREVQETQYF.